The 17 T cell receptor beta chains listed next were all sequenced from one sample in a study of blood T cell repertoires in COVID-19. Only in-frame clones appear in the TCRdb table, and some are missing; sequencing was by immunoSEQ multiplex PCR. The table includes roughly 280,000 clones, 75% to 90% detected once. Input material: peripheral blood. All receptors derive from a woman in her 70s with acute or convalescent COVID-19.

This clone has more than one count but fewer than ten. The chain links TRBV29-1 to TRBJ1-5, with D possibly matching TRBD1 (6 bases). This CDR3 has 14 amino acids. V lost 0 bases and J 7 bases, leaving 13 bases between the germline ends. The germline CDR1 and CDR2 sequences are SQVTM and ANQGSEA. DNA of the CDR3: TGCAGCGTTGAAGATCAGGTCAGGGGACAGCCCCAGCATTTT. Translation: CSVEDQVRGQPQHF. The full variable domain, its missing parts supplied by reference TRBV29-1 and TRBJ1-5, is SAVISQKPSRDICQRGTSLTIQCQVDSQVTMMFWYRQQPGQSLTLIATANQGSEATYESGFVIDKFPISRPNLTFSTLTVSNMSPEDSSIYLCSVEDQVRGQPQHFGDGTRLSIL.

The V and J genes are TRBV12-3 or TRBV12-4 and TRBJ1-2; D call uncertain. This CDR3 comprises 13 residues. Trimming took off 6 bases at V and 2 bases at J, with 10 bases between the two ends. In DNA form, the CDR3 reads TGTGCCAGCAGGAGAGGAGCGAACTATGGCTACACCTTC. Protein product: CASRRGANYGYTF.

This chain links TRBV19 with TRBJ1-5, with D tentatively TRBD1 (6 bases). V lost 4 bases and J lost 1, with 11 bases in between. CDR3 length equals 15 residues. Germline V gene lookup returns CDR1 LNHDA and CDR2 SQIVND (reference sequence). The CDR3 bases are TGTGCCAGTAGTACAGACAGGTTGAGCAATCAGCCCCAGCATTTT. Protein sequence: CASSTDRLSNQPQHF.

This sequence joins TRBV28 and TRBJ1-2; 9 bases fit TRBD1. The J segment lost 4 bases and the V segment lost 5 bases, leaving 8 bases of the junction unmatched. CDR3 length: 15 amino acids. Germline CDR1 MDHEN, CDR2 SYDVKM. CDR3 sequence reads: CASSTGQGILYGYTF. In DNA form, the CDR3 reads TGTGCCAGCAGTACAGGACAGGGGATCCTCTATGGCTACACCTTC.

Written as DNA, the CDR3 is TGTGCCAGCGGGGCAGGTAGTAACTATGGCTACACCTTC. Its protein is CASGAGSNYGYTF. The rearrangement links TRBV2 to TRBJ1-2; D may be TRBD1 (5 bases). Per germline, CDR1 SNHLY and CDR2 FYNNEI. The ends were cut back, 8 bases at V and 1 base at J, with 11 bases in the middle. There are 13 residues in the CDR3.

The chain has TRBV4-1 and TRBJ1-6, with TRBD1 identical over 8 bases. The J segment lost 9 bases and the V segment lost 3 bases, leaving 7 bases of the junction unmatched. The CDR3 loop spans 15 amino acids. Germline V gene sequence: CDR1 MGHRA, CDR2 YSYEKL. CDR3: CASSQAQGVSSPLHF. The DNA for the CDR3 is TGCGCCAGCAGCCAGGCACAGGGGGTTAGTTCACCCCTCCACTTT.

The chain combines TRBV19 with TRBJ2-3; 11 nucleotides align to TRBD1. CDR3 length: 15 amino acids. Germline CDR1 LNHDA, CDR2 SQIVND (reference sequence). Trimming removed 6 bases from V and 1 base from J; junction bases left unmatched: 3. The DNA of the CDR3 is TGTGCCAGTAGGGACAGGGGGCGAGGCACAGATACGCAGTATTTT. Protein: CASRDRGRGTDTQYF.

The chain carries TRBV9 and TRBJ1-1, with 9 positions matching TRBD1. The CDR3 is 13 amino acids. CDR1 SGDLS and CDR2 YYNGEE come from the germline V gene. V shed 3 bases and J 11 bases; nucleotides not matched to a gene: 8. CDR3: CASSGYRGQEAFF. DNA for the CDR3: TGTGCCAGCAGCGGGTACAGGGGGCAGGAGGCTTTCTTT.

The rearrangement joins TRBV24-1 to TRBJ1-6; 7 positions match TRBD1. This CDR3 has 14 amino acids. Germline CDR1 is KGHDR and CDR2 is SFDVKD. Germline trimming cut 8 bases from V and 7 bases from J; bases unmatched to any gene: 7. CDR3 region: CATKGDRDNSPLHF. DNA of the CDR3: TGTGCCACCAAGGGGGACAGAGACAATTCACCCCTCCACTTT.

About this clone: The same CDR3 also results from other DNA sequences found in this sample. J is TRBJ1-5 and V is TRBV7-9; D unresolved. Trimming removed 1 base from V and 7 bases from J, with 5 bases in between. Looked up from germline, CDR1 is SEHNR and CDR2 is FQNEAQ (reference sequence). The CDR3 spans 12 residues. As DNA, the CDR3 is TGTGCCAGCAGCTTAGGGCAGCAGCCCCAGCATTTT. Its protein is CASSLGQQPQHF.

V usage is TRBV18 and J usage is TRBJ2-1; 14 bases match TRBD2. CDR1 and CDR2 (germline): KGHSH, LQKENI. J lost 12 bases, V lost 2 bases, and 0 bases had no gene match. CDR3 length: 13 amino acids. The CDR3 region is CASSPGTSGGQFF. The CDR3 region has the DNA TGTGCCAGCTCACCAGGGACTAGCGGGGGGCAGTTCTTC. Looking up the rest from reference TRBV18 and TRBJ2-1 gives the full variable domain: NAGVMQNPRHLVRRRGQEARLRCSPMKGHSHVYWYRQLPEEGLKFMVYLQKENIIDESGMPKERFSAEFPKEGPSILRIQQVVRGDSAAYFCASSPGTSGGQFFGPGTRLTVL.

The V and J genes are TRBV10-3 and TRBJ2-5; perhaps TRBD2 as D (7 bases). Looked up from germline, CDR1 is ENHRY and CDR2 is SYGVKD. The CDR3 runs to 15 residues. With 3 bases removed from V and 1 base from J, the gap between germline ends came to 12 bases. The CDR3 nucleotides read TGTGCCATCAGTGATTCCGGGGGGCCCCAAGAGACCCAGTACTTC. Amino acids: CAISDSGGPQETQYF.

This clone was counted a few times. The CDR3 region has the DNA TGTGCCAGCTCACTGGGGACAGCCTACAATCAGCCCCAGCATTTT. It specifies CASSLGTAYNQPQHF. The chain links TRBV18 to TRBJ1-5; 7 nucleotides agree with TRBD1. Germline CDR1 and CDR2: KGHSH and LQKENI. J was trimmed by 3 bases and V by 4 bases; bases with no gene match: 6. CDR3 length equals 15 residues. Variable domain in full (rest from reference TRBV18 and TRBJ1-5): NAGVMQNPRHLVRRRGQEARLRCSPMKGHSHVYWYRQLPEEGLKFMVYLQKENIIDESGMPKERFSAEFPKEGPSILRIQQVVRGDSAAYFCASSLGTAYNQPQHFGDGTRLSIL.

The chain joins TRBV3-1 (or the pseudogene TRBV3-2) to TRBJ1-6; TRBD1 is a possible D gene (6 bases). The V gene's germline CDR1 is LGHDT and CDR2 YNNKEL (reference sequence). The CDR3 is 14 amino acids. Trimming removed 2 bases at V and 9 bases at J, with 11 bases between. DNA of the CDR3: TGTGCCAGCAGCCAAAGGACAGTTAGTTCACCCCTCCACTTT. Protein sequence: CASSQRTVSSPLHF.

The V call is TRBV7-2, the J call TRBJ1-4; the D is unclear. Trimming stripped 4 bases from V and 7 bases from J, with 16 bases between. The length of the CDR3 is 15 residues. Germline V gene data show CDR1 as SGHTA and CDR2 as FQGNSA. The CDR3 here is CASSSSPGMGEKLFF. In DNA, the CDR3 is TGTGCCAGCAGCTCAAGTCCGGGGATGGGTGAAAAACTGTTTTTT.

The rearrangement uses TRBV20-1 and TRBJ1-1; a weak D match, TRBD1 (5 bases). The CDR3 has 11 residues. CDR1 is DFQATT and CDR2 is SNEGSKA in the germline V gene (reference sequence). Trimming left V 6 bases short and J 6 bases short, with 11 bases between. CDR3 region: CSARGLPEAFF. The CDR3 nucleotides are TGCAGTGCCCGGGGACTTCCTGAAGCTTTCTTT.

J is TRBJ2-1 and V is TRBV4-2; 14 bases line up with TRBD2. The germline V gene encodes CDR1 LGHNA and CDR2 YNFKEQ. V lost 4 bases, J lost 6 bases, and 2 bases stayed unmatched. This CDR3 is 15 amino acids long. This chain's CDR3 is CASSPTSGGANEQFF. The CDR3 DNA sequence: TGTGCCAGCAGCCCGACTAGCGGGGGGGCCAATGAGCAGTTCTTC.